These 24 T cell receptor beta chains originate from one sample sequenced in a study of T cells in Graves' hyperthyroidism and ophthalmopathy. The TCR beta CDR3 regions underwent amplification using RNA transcripts as the source. HTBI primers were the set used in a first-round RT-PCR of the TCR CDR3. Each CDR3 protein gets one entry after TCRdb re-called the multiplex PCR reads with MiXCR. Of hundreds of thousands of distinct CDR3 sequences in the sample, about 22% are singletons; the top ten hold around 54%. The specimen was blood. The receptor source for this set is a woman in her seventies with Graves' ophthalmopathy.

There are many counts of this clonotype. The chain is built from TRBV28 and TRBJ2-3; 7 nucleotides line up with TRBD2. This CDR3 comprises 14 residues. In germline, CDR1 is MDHEN, CDR2 SYDVKM. V shed 5 bases and J 2 bases; nucleotides not matched to a gene: 4. CDR3 DNA sequence: TGTGCCAGCAGTCCGACTAGCCTCACAGATACGCAGTATTTT. This sequence encodes CASSPTSLTDTQYF.

In its sample, this clonotype was seen a few times. The CDR3 DNA sequence: TGTGCCAGCAGTGGGCCTCTCTTGGGGCAGTACTTC. Its translation: CASSGPLLGQYF. The chain couples TRBV12-3 or TRBV12-4 to TRBJ2-7; D not certain. The V and J ends lost 5 bases and 9 bases respectively, with 14 bases between them. The CDR3 has 12 residues.

The CDR3 sequence is CASSLRSGESKYNEQFF. The CDR3 coding sequence is TGCGCCAGCAGCTTGAGGTCCGGGGAGTCGAAATACAATGAGCAGTTCTTC. The V and J genes are TRBV5-1 and TRBJ2-1; possibly TRBD2 for D (5 bases). The CDR3 runs 17 residues. Germline CDR1 reads SGHRS; CDR2 reads YFSETQ. The germline V and J ends were trimmed by 1 base and 4 bases, with 18 bases remaining between them.

This clonotype was counted only a few times. This chain links TRBV3-1 with TRBJ1-6, with D possibly matching TRBD1 (5 bases). The V end lost 4 bases, the J end lost 9 bases, and 19 bases lay between the germline ends. CDR3 length: 16 residues. Germline V gene data show CDR1 as LGHDT and CDR2 as YNNKEL (reference sequence). The CDR3 DNA sequence: TGTGCCAGCAGCCCTGGTGTCGTTCGTGGGGCTTCACCCCTCCACTTT. It specifies CASSPGVVRGASPLHF.

Many counts were recorded for this clonotype. The chain employs TRBV11-2 and TRBJ2-7; TRBD2 matches at 7 bases. CDR1 SGHAT and CDR2 FQNNGV come from the germline V gene. V was clipped by 1 base and J by 2 bases; unmatched bases: 5. The CDR3 covers 15 residues. CDR3 bases: TGTGCCAGCAGCTTAGTTGTCGGGGGGACCTACGAGCAGTACTTC. Translated, it gives CASSLVVGGTYEQYF.

The table lists this clonotype with a few counts. The chain joins TRBV6-4 to TRBJ1-2; D ambiguous. The CDR3 extends over 13 amino acids. Germline-derived CDR1 and CDR2 are MRHNA and SNTAGT. The V end lost 6 bases, the J end lost 7 bases, and 15 bases lay between the germline ends. The CDR3 sequence: CASSAVEGIGYTF. The CDR3 DNA reads TGTGCCAGCAGCGCGGTCGAAGGGATTGGCTACACCTTC.

The chain links TRBV5-1 to TRBJ2-5; D may match TRBD1 or TRBD2 (6 bases each). CDR1 and CDR2 (germline): SGHRS, YFSETQ. There are 17 residues in the CDR3. Trimming shortened V by 0 bases and J by 5 bases, and 20 bases separated the two germline ends. This CDR3 reads CASSLGTLTGAQETQYF. The CDR3 DNA reads as TGCGCCAGCAGCTTGGGAACTCTCACGGGGGCTCAGGAGACCCAGTACTTC.

This clonotype was counted at least ten times. The chain joins TRBV28 to TRBJ1-2; 7 bases agree with TRBD1. CDR3 length: 12 amino acids. After removal of 5 bases from V and 7 bases from J, the junction contained 4 bases not matched to a gene. Germline V gene data show CDR1 as MDHEN and CDR2 as SYDVKM. The CDR3 here is CASSTQGLGYTF. For the CDR3, the DNA is TGTGCCAGCAGTACACAGGGGCTTGGCTACACCTTC.

This clonotype was counted at least ten times. The chain is built from TRBV6-1 and TRBJ2-3, with 8 bases lining up with TRBD2. This CDR3 spans 17 amino acids. Trimming cost V 5 bases and J 3 bases; bases outside gene matches: 13. CDR1 MNHNS and CDR2 SASEGT come from the germline V gene. CDR3 coding DNA: TGTGCCAGCAGTTTCCCGGCGGGGGGCGGGAGGACAGATACGCAGTATTTT. It encodes CASSFPAGGGRTDTQYF.

The rearrangement joins TRBV28 to TRBJ1-1; D gene uncertain. Trimming left V 2 bases short and J 11 bases short, with 12 bases between. The CDR3 loop spans 12 amino acids. CDR1 and CDR2 from the germline V gene are MDHEN and SYDVKM. The DNA for the CDR3 is TGTGCCAGCAGTTTAGTGCGGAGTAAGGCTTTCTTT. This encodes CASSLVRSKAFF.

V is TRBV19 and J is TRBJ1-4; 7 nucleotides agree with TRBD1. The junction had 3 bases not matched to a gene; V was cut back by 8 bases and J by 3 bases. Germline CDR1 LNHDA, CDR2 SQIVND (reference sequence). The CDR3 loop spans 13 amino acids. The CDR3 nucleotides read TGTGCCAGTTCTGGGACAGCTAATGAAAAACTGTTTTTT. Translation: CASSGTANEKLFF.

This clonotype was counted between two and nine times. The V call is TRBV10-2, the J call TRBJ1-4; 7 bases line up with TRBD1. Germline CDR1 is WSHSY and CDR2 is SAAADI. V lost 7 bases to trimming and J lost 3 bases; unmatched junction nucleotides: 5. CDR3 length: 14 amino acids. Here the CDR3 reads CASTSGTANEKLFF. CDR3 nucleotides: TGCGCCAGCACCTCCGGGACAGCTAATGAAAAACTGTTTTTT.

V gene TRBV7-9 combines with J gene TRBJ2-5; the D is unclear. CDR1 is SEHNR, CDR2 FQNEAQ, per germline (reference sequence). Trimming removed 4 bases from V and 2 bases from J, with 17 bases in between. The CDR3 covers 16 residues. The CDR3 region is CASSYPLASLQETQYF. The CDR3 coding sequence is TGTGCCAGCAGCTACCCCCTCGCCAGCCTTCAAGAGACCCAGTACTTC. The full variable domain, completed using reference TRBV7-9 and TRBJ2-5, is DTGVSQNPRHKITKRGQNVTFRCDPISEHNRLYWYRQTLGQGPEFLTYFQNEAQLEKSRLLSDRFSAERPKGSFSTLEIQRTEQGDSAMYLCASSYPLASLQETQYFGPGTRLLVL.

V gene TRBV7-9 combines with J gene TRBJ2-1; D not resolved. Trimming removed 3 bases at V and 10 bases at J, with 1 base between. The CDR3 sequence is 9 residues long. Germline loops: CDR1 SEHNR, CDR2 FQNEAQ (reference sequence). The CDR3 here is CASSLEQFF. CDR3 bases: TGTGCCAGCAGCTTGGAGCAGTTCTTC. Filled out from reference TRBV7-9 and TRBJ2-1, the complete variable domain reads DTGVSQNPRHKITKRGQNVTFRCDPISEHNRLYWYRQTLGQGPEFLTYFQNEAQLEKSRLLSDRFSAERPKGSFSTLEIQRTEQGDSAMYLCASSLEQFFGPGTRLTVL.

The chain carries TRBV19 and TRBJ1-1, with D hard to call. This CDR3 spans 15 amino acids. Looked up from germline, CDR1 is LNHDA and CDR2 is SQIVND (reference sequence). V was shortened by 3 bases and J by 0 bases, with 11 bases between the two germline ends. The chain's CDR3 is CASSIGNLMNTEAFF. CDR3 nucleotides: TGTGCCAGTAGTATTGGTAACCTTATGAACACTGAAGCTTTCTTT.

This clonotype came up a few times. This chain uses TRBV28 with TRBJ1-5, with 10 bases that match TRBD1. Germline V lookup: CDR1 MDHEN, CDR2 SYDVKM. J lost 3 bases, V lost 6 bases, and 5 bases had no gene match. This CDR3 is built from 15 residues. The CDR3 coding sequence is TGTGCCAGCAGGTTGACAGGGGGCGTCAATCAGCCCCAGCATTTT. It codes for CASRLTGGVNQPQHF.

This rearrangement joins TRBV5-1 to TRBJ1-1; TRBD1 matches 8 bases. CDR3 length: 15 residues. Unmatched junction bases numbered 8, after V lost 6 bases and J lost 1 base. CDR1 is SGHRS, CDR2 YFSETQ, per germline. Here the CDR3 reads CASKGAGGENTEAFF. The CDR3, as DNA: TGCGCCAGCAAGGGGGCAGGGGGCGAGAACACTGAAGCTTTCTTT.

Comments on this clonotype: A much larger clone lies a single base off, so this may be a read error. The V gene is TRBV11-2, the J gene TRBJ2-1; 8 bases map to TRBD2. CDR3 length: 16 residues. The V segment lost 4 bases and the J segment 0 bases; nucleotides outside the gene matches: 5. Germline lookup yields CDR1 SGHAT and CDR2 FQNNGV. The CDR3 nucleotides read TGTGCCAGCAGCTATAGACTAGCGCGCTCCTACAATGAGCAGTTCTTC. Translating gives CASSYRLARSYNEQFF.

This clonotype was picked up a small number of times. J is TRBJ2-2 and V is TRBV6-1; D gene ambiguous. CDR3 length: 11 residues. Trimming took 7 bases from V and 3 from J, leaving 3 bases between them. The germline V gene has CDR1 MNHNS and CDR2 SASEGT. The CDR3 reads CASTHTGELFF. The CDR3 DNA reads TGTGCCAGCACCCACACCGGGGAGCTGTTTTTT.

The rearrangement joins TRBV12-3 or TRBV12-4 to TRBJ2-4; 8 nucleotides align to TRBD1. The CDR3 consists of 19 residues. V lost 5 bases, J lost 0 bases, and 15 bases stayed unmatched. DNA of the CDR3: TGTGCCAGCAGTCGAATCGCTCAGGACAGGGTTATAGCCAAAAACATTCAGTACTTC. Its protein product is CASSRIAQDRVIAKNIQYF.

This clonotype has more than one count but fewer than ten. This sequence joins TRBV6-1 and TRBJ2-3; D is uncertain. The germline V gene encodes CDR1 MNHNS and CDR2 SASEGT. Trimming took 7 bases from V and 0 from J, leaving 5 bases between them. The CDR3 length is 12 residues. CDR3 nucleotides: TGTGCCAGCAATGATAGCACAGATACGCAGTATTTT. This sequence encodes CASNDSTDTQYF.

The chain combines TRBV24-1 with TRBJ2-2, with D perhaps being TRBD1 or TRBD2 (5 bases each). The CDR3 runs to 16 residues. The V end lost 3 bases, the J end lost 5 bases, and 15 bases lay between the germline ends. Germline CDR1 reads KGHDR; CDR2 reads SFDVKD. CDR3 amino acids: CATSDTLGTGTGELFF. The CDR3 DNA reads TGTGCCACCAGTGATACTCTCGGGACGGGGACCGGGGAGCTGTTTTTT.

This clonotype was picked up many times. The chain joins TRBV12-3 or TRBV12-4 to TRBJ2-1; no definite D call. Trimming pared 6 bases from V and 8 bases from J, leaving 11 bases between. The CDR3 is 12 amino acids. The CDR3 sequence: CASSDDSDEQFF. DNA of the CDR3: TGTGCCAGCAGCGATGACTCAGATGAGCAGTTCTTC.

This clonotype has at least ten counts. This chain uses TRBV11-3 with TRBJ2-1; D remains ambiguous. CDR3 length: 11 amino acids. The germline V gene has CDR1 SGHNT and CDR2 YENEEA. V lost 6 bases, J lost 7 bases, and 7 bases lay in between. CDR3 in DNA: TGTGCCAGCAGTAGGGCGAATGAGCAGTTCTTC. This sequence encodes CASSRANEQFF.